This T cell receptor (beta chain) was profiled in a study of blood T cells in healthy people across ages. On the study more broadly: Per every two T cells, about one barcoded beta molecule was captured by template switching.

This CDR3 has 14 residues. V lost 7 bases and J lost 1, with 11 bases in between. Through a sample-barcoded 5' primer and a J-beta primer mix, a second PCR was run for about 7 to 12 cycles. TCRdb reanalysed the 5' RACE reads using MiXCR and keeps one entry per CDR3 protein. The data show approximately 1.5 million distinct CDR3 sequences, less than 45% seen once. The source material was blood. The gene calls are TRBV12-3 or TRBV12-4 and TRBJ1-3, with D unclear. This clonotype was obtained from a young woman in good health. CDR3 residues: CASTLRSSGNTIYF. The CDR3 DNA follows: TGTGCCAGCACCCTTAGGTCTTCTGGAAACACCATATATTTT.